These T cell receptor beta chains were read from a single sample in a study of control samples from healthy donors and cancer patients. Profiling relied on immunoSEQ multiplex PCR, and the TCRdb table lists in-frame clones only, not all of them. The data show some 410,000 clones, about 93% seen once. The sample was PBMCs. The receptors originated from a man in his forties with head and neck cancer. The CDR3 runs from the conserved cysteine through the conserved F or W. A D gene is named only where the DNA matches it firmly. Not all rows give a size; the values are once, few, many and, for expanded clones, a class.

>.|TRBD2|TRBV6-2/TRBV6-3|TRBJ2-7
CASSPISPSGRAYEQYF
TGTGCCAGCAGTCCAATTAGCCCTAGCGGGAGGGCCTACGAGCAGTACTTC
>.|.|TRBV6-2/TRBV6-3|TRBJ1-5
CASSSTAQGQPQHF
TGTGCCAGCAGTTCGACGGCGCAGGGGCAGCCCCAGCATTTT
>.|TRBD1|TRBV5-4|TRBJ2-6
CASSAGTASGANVLTF
TGTGCCAGCAGCGCCGGGACAGCCTCTGGGGCCAACGTCCTGACTTTC
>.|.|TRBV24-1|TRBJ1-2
CAIIRQGYTF
TGTGCCATTATACGGCAGGGCTACACCTTC
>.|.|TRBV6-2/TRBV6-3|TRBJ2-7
CASSFRGSYEQYF
TGTGCCAGCAGCTTCAGGGGCTCCTACGAGCAGTACTTC
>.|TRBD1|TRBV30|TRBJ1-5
CAWRGAGTGNQPQHF
TGTGCCTGGAGGGGGGCCGGGACAGGTAATCAGCCCCAGCATTTT
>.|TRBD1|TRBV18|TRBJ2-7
CASSPLDRGYEQYF
TGTGCCAGCTCACCTCTAGACAGGGGATACGAGCAGTACTTC
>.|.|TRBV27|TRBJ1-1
CASSLAGAASEAFF
TGTGCCAGCAGTTTGGCAGGGGCTGCATCGGAAGCTTTCTTT
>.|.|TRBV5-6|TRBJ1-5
CASSLATGPQHF
TGTGCCAGCAGCTTAGCGACAGGGCCCCAGCATTTT
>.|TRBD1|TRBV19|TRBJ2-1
CASRTGQGVPPNEQFF
TGTGCCAGTAGAACGGGACAGGGGGTCCCTCCCAATGAGCAGTTCTTC
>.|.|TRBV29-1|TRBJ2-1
CSVDVQGGVYNEQFF
TGCAGCGTTGATGTTCAGGGGGGGGTCTACAATGAGCAGTTCTTC
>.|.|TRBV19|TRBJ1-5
CASSMSLRARPQHF
TGTGCCAGTAGTATGAGTCTGAGAGCCAGGCCCCAGCATTTT
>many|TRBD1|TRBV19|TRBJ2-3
CATNLWQGAGSDTQYF
TGTGCCACCAATCTTTGGCAGGGGGCCGGATCAGATACGCAGTATTTT
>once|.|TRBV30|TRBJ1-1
CACGGGWDAEAFF
TGTGCCTGTGGGGGGGGTTGGGACGCTGAAGCTTTCTTT
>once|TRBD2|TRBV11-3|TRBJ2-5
CASSAGPLAGGRETQYF
TGTGCCAGCAGCGCAGGTCCTCTAGCGGGGGGGCGTGAGACCCAGTACTTC
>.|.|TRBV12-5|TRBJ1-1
CASGRDLNTEAFF
TGTGCTAGTGGTCGGGATCTCAACACTGAAGCTTTCTTT
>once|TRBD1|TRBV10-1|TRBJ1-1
CASSDDRVNTEAFF
TGCGCCAGCAGTGACGACAGGGTAAACACTGAAGCTTTCTTT
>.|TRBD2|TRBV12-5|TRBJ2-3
CASASGAGISTDTQYF
TGTGCTAGTGCTTCTGGAGCGGGAATTAGCACAGATACGCAGTATTTT
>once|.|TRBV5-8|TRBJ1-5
CASSLFGMLQHF
TGTGCCAGCAGCTTGTTCGGGATGCTCCAGCATTTT
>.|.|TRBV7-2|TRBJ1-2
CASSLAGRDYGYTF
TGTGCCAGCAGCTTAGCAGGGAGGGACTATGGCTACACCTTC
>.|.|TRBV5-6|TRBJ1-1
CASSLMNTEAFF
TGTGCCAGCAGCCTAATGAACACTGAAGCTTTCTTT
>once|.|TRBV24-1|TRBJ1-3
CATSDGGGQLTGNTIYF
TGTGCCACCAGTGATGGGGGAGGCCAGCTGACTGGAAACACCATATATTTT
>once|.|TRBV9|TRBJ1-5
CASSADSNQPQHF
TGTGCCAGCAGCGCTGATAGCAATCAGCCCCAGCATTTT